These 16 T cell receptor beta chains originate from one sample sequenced in a study of OX40 agonist ivuxolimab in advanced cancers. The data were produced by immunoSEQ multiplex PCR, yet TCRdb's version contains in-frame clones alone and is incomplete. The sample records roughly 90,000 clones, roughly 89% being singletons. Here the sequenced sample was CD4+ or CD8+ T cells sorted from blood, taken in a trial of the OX40 agonist ivuxolimab. All receptors derive from an adult with an advanced solid tumor such as melanoma, head and neck, liver or kidney cancer.

The V gene is TRBV4-1, the J gene TRBJ1-2; 8 bases map to TRBD1. CDR1 MGHRA and CDR2 YSYEKL come from the germline V gene. CDR3 length: 16 residues. The V gene end was trimmed by 3 bases and the J gene end by 6 bases; junction bases not matched to a gene: 12. This CDR3 is CASSQTGQVQRDGYTF. The CDR3 DNA follows: TGCGCCAGCAGCCAGACGGGACAGGTTCAAAGGGATGGCTACACCTTC.

This clone has just a few counts. The rearrangement links TRBV30 to TRBJ1-5; D is ambiguous. The germline V gene encodes CDR1 GTSNPN and CDR2 SVGIG (reference sequence). The CDR3 contains 13 residues. V was pared by 2 bases and J by 2 bases, with 7 bases between. CDR3 sequence reads: CAWSRLGNQPQHF. CDR3 in DNA: TGTGCCTGGAGTAGGCTCGGCAATCAGCCCCAGCATTTT.

The V and J genes are TRBV4-2 and TRBJ2-5; 9 bases line up with TRBD2. V lost 4 bases, J lost 1 base, and 4 bases stayed unmatched. The CDR3 consists of 15 residues. Germline V CDR1 and CDR2: LGHNA, YNFKEQ. Written as DNA, the CDR3 is TGTGCCAGCAGCCTCTCGACTAGCGGCCAAGAGACCCAGTACTTC. It is translated as CASSLSTSGQETQYF.

The chain carries TRBV11-3 and TRBJ2-2; maybe TRBD2 (6 bases). CDR3 length equals 14 residues. Trimming took off 5 bases at V and 2 bases at J, with 9 bases between the two ends. The germline gives CDR1 SGHNT, CDR2 YENEEA. CDR3 loop: CASSPGLNTGELFF. CDR3 nucleotide sequence: TGTGCCAGCAGCCCCGGACTAAACACCGGGGAGCTGTTTTTT.

The V gene is TRBV6-5, the J gene TRBJ2-7; D gene uncertain. Germline loops: CDR1 MNHEY, CDR2 SVGAGI. V shed 4 bases and J shed 2 bases, with 12 bases lying between them. CDR3 length: 14 amino acids. The DNA of the CDR3 is TGTGCCAGCAGTTTACGAGTTCAGGCCTACGAGCAGTACTTC. It is translated as CASSLRVQAYEQYF.

The chain couples TRBV19 to TRBJ2-2; 10 bases are a match to TRBD2. The CDR3 is 17 amino acids. Germline V gene data show CDR1 as LNHDA and CDR2 as SQIVND (reference sequence). V lost 7 bases to trimming and J lost 2 bases; unmatched junction nucleotides: 10. In DNA form, the CDR3 reads TGTGCCAGTATGTTCGTTAGCGGGGGGCCTAACACCGGGGAGCTGTTTTTT. The encoded protein is CASMFVSGGPNTGELFF.

This chain connects TRBV19 to TRBJ2-1; 13 bases map to TRBD2. Germline CDR1 reads LNHDA; CDR2 reads SQIVND (reference sequence). V gave up 5 bases and J gave up 8 bases; unmatched junction bases: 6. The length of the CDR3 is 15 residues. This chain's CDR3 is CASSPRTSGGYEQFF. In DNA form, the CDR3 reads TGTGCCAGTAGTCCGCGGACTAGCGGGGGCTATGAGCAGTTCTTC.

This chain uses TRBV6-6 with TRBJ2-7; 9 nucleotides line up with TRBD1. Germline V lookup: CDR1 MNHNY, CDR2 SVGAGI (reference sequence). Losses at the gene ends were 6 bases for V and 5 bases for J; bases not matched to a gene: 11. This CDR3 is built from 15 residues. The CDR3 sequence: CASRPSGTGSDEQYF. Here the CDR3 DNA reads TGTGCCAGCAGACCATCCGGGACAGGGAGCGACGAGCAGTACTTC.

The V and J genes are TRBV5-5 and TRBJ1-4; 7 bases match TRBD1. The V segment lost 2 bases and the J segment 4 bases; nucleotides outside the gene matches: 5. Germline lookup yields CDR1 SGHKS and CDR2 YYEKEE (reference sequence). This CDR3 has 15 residues. The CDR3 region is CASSFEGGGNEKLFF. CDR3 coding DNA: TGTGCCAGCAGCTTTGAAGGGGGCGGTAATGAAAAACTGTTTTTT.

The rearrangement uses TRBV6-1 and TRBJ2-3; D gene ambiguous. This CDR3 is 13 amino acids long. V lost 8 bases to trimming and J lost 4 bases, with 13 bases between them. Germline V gene lookup returns CDR1 MNHNS and CDR2 SASEGT. The DNA of the CDR3 is TGTGCCAGCTTAGCCTCCGGGTCAGATACGCAGTATTTT. This gives the protein CASLASGSDTQYF.

The chain combines TRBV30 with TRBJ2-3; 8 positions agree with TRBD2. The CDR3 contains 15 residues. Germline V lookup: CDR1 GTSNPN, CDR2 SVGIG (reference sequence). J gave up 2 bases and V 2 bases, and 6 bases lay outside the gene matches. CDR3 region: CAWSSGGGYTDTQYF. The CDR3 DNA is TGTGCCTGGAGTTCCGGGGGGGGTTACACAGATACGCAGTATTTT. Variable domain in full (rest from reference TRBV30 and TRBJ2-3): SQTIHQWPATLVQPVGSPLSLECTVEGTSNPNLYWYRQAAGRGLQLLFYSVGIGQISSEVPQNLSASRPQDRQFILSSKKLLLSDSGFYLCAWSSGGGYTDTQYFGPGTRLTVL.

The rearrangement uses TRBV28 and TRBJ1-3, with unresolved D. The germline CDR1 and CDR2 sequences are MDHEN and SYDVKM. Trimming stripped 4 bases from V and 4 bases from J, with 8 bases between. The CDR3 loop spans 13 amino acids. CDR3 nucleotide sequence: TGTGCCAGCAGTTCCCGACAAGGAAACACCATATATTTT. It encodes CASSSRQGNTIYF.

The chain couples TRBV7-8 to TRBJ1-2, with D unresolved. The ends were cut back, 6 bases at V and 3 bases at J, with 5 bases in the middle. The CDR3 extends over 11 amino acids. Germline-derived CDR1 and CDR2 are SGHVS and FQNEAQ. Written as DNA, the CDR3 is TGTGCCAGCAGGGGCGACTATGGCTACACCTTC. Its protein product is CASRGDYGYTF.

CDR3 protein: CASSSAAVANEQFF. CDR3 in DNA: TGCGCCAGCAGCTCGGCTGCCGTAGCCAATGAGCAGTTCTTC. This chain connects TRBV5-1 to TRBJ2-1, with unresolved D. The CDR3 totals 14 residues. The germline gives CDR1 SGHRS, CDR2 YFSETQ. V lost 3 bases, J lost 6 bases, and 13 bases lay in between.

This chain joins TRBV7-6 and TRBJ2-7, with 10 nucleotides matching TRBD1. The V and J ends lost 5 bases and 1 base, in that order; junction bases with no gene match: 8. This CDR3 has 16 residues. Germline V lookup: CDR1 SGHVS, CDR2 FNYEAQ. DNA of the CDR3: TGTGCCAGCAGCCTCCCCGGGACAGGGGAATCCTACGAGCAGTACTTC. It is translated as CASSLPGTGESYEQYF. The variable domain in full, completed from reference TRBV7-6 and TRBJ2-7, reads GAGVSQSPRYKVTKRGQDVALRCDPISGHVSLYWYRQALGQGPEFLTYFNYEAQQDKSGLPNDRFSAERPEGSISTLTIQRTEQRDSAMYRCASSLPGTGESYEQYFGPGTRLTVT.

The chain recombines TRBV6-1 with TRBJ2-2; 11 bases fit TRBD1. The CDR3 has 16 residues. V dropped 2 bases and J dropped 4; count of bases not matched to a gene: 3. Germline loops: CDR1 MNHNS, CDR2 SASEGT. DNA for the CDR3: TGTGCCAGCAGTGAACGGACAGGGGGCTTCACCGGGGAGCTGTTTTTT. This translates into CASSERTGGFTGELFF.